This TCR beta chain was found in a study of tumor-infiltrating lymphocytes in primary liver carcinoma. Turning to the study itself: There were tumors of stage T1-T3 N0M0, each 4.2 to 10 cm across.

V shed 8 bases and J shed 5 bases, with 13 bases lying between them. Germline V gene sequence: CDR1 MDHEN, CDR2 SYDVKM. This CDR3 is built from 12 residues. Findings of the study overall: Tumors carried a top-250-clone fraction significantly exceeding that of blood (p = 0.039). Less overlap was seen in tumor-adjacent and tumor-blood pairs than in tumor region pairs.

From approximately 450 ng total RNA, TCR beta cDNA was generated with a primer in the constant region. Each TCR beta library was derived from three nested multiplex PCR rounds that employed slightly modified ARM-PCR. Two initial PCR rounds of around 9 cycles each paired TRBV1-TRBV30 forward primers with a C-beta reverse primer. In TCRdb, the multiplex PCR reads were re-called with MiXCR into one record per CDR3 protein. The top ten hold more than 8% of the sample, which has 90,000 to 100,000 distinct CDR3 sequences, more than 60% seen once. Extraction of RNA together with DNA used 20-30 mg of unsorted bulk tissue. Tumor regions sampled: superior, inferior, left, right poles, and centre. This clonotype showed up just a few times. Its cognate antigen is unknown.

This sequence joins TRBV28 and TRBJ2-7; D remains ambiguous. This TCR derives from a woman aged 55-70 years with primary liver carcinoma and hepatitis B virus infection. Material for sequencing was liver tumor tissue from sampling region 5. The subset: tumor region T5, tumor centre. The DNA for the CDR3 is TGTGCCAGCTCACAAATGTACCACGAGCAGTACTTC. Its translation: CASSQMYHEQYF.